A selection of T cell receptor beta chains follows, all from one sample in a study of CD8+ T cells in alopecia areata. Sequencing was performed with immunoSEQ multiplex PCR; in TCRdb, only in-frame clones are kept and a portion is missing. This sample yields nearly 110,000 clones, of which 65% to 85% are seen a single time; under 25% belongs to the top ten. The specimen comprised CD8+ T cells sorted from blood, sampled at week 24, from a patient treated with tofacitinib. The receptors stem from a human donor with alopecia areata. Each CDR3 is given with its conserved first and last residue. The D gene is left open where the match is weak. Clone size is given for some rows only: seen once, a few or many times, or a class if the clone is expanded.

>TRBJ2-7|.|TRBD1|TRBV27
TGTGCCAGCAGTTTAGGGACAGGGGGACCCTACGAGCAGTACTTC
CASSLGTGGPYEQYF
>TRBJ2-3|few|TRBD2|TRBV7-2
TGTGCCAGCAGCTTAGTCGGGGGGACAGATACGCAGTATTTT
CASSLVGGTDTQYF
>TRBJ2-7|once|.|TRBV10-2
TGCGCCAGCAGGGCGGACTACGAGCAGTACTTC
CASRADYEQYF
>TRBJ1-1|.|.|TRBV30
TGTGCCTGGACTCCTTTGACTGAAGCTTTCTTT
CAWTPLTEAFF
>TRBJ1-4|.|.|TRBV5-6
TGTGCCAGCAGCTTGGACGGAACAACTAATGAAAAACTGTTTTTT
CASSLDGTTNEKLFF
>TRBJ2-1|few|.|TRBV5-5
TGTGCCAGCAGCTTGCGGGACGGGACCTACAATGAGCAGTTCTTC
CASSLRDGTYNEQFF
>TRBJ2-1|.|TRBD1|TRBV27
TGTGCCAGCAGTATGGGGACAGGCCCCTACAATGAGCAGTTCTTC
CASSMGTGPYNEQFF
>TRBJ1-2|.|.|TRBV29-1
TGCAGCGTTGAAGCCTATTTGGGTGGCTACACCTTC
CSVEAYLGGYTF
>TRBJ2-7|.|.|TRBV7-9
TGTGCCAGCAGTTCCGTCTCCTACGAGCAGTACTTC
CASSSVSYEQYF
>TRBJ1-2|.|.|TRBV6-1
TGTGCCAGCAGTGAAGTAATGGGTCCTCTAGCTAACTATGGCTACACCTTC
CASSEVMGPLANYGYTF
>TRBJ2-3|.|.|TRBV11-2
TGTGCCAGCAAAGGGGCTAGCAGCCCAGATACGCAGTATTTT
CASKGASSPDTQYF
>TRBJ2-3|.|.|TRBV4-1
TGCGCCAGCAGCCAAGCAACTGCCAATACGCAGTATTTT
CASSQATANTQYF
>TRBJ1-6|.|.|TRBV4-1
TGCGCCAGCAGCCAAGATATGGGCGGAAATTCACCCCTCCACTTT
CASSQDMGGNSPLHF
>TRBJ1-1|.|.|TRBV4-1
TGCGCCAGCAGCCAGAGGGAAGCGAACACTGAAGCTTTCTTT
CASSQREANTEAFF
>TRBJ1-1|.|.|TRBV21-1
TGTGCCAGCAGCCACTTTAATGGGTGCCGGGACAGGGACACTGAAGCTTTCTTT
CASSHFNGCRDRDTEAFF
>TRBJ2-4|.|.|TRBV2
TGTGCCAGCAGTGAAGCCGAGGAATCGATCATTCAGTACTTC
CASSEAEESIIQYF